Listed here is a single T cell receptor (beta chain). Trimming left V 5 bases short and J 3 bases short, with 13 bases between. Germline loops: CDR1 MNHNS, CDR2 SASEGT. The CDR3 spans 15 residues. This record belongs to a study of cytomegalovirus exposure and HLA in healthy donors. 60 Vbeta and 13 Jbeta primers were used in PCR. The data were produced by immunoSEQ multiplex PCR, yet TCRdb's version contains in-frame clones alone and is incomplete. The sample holds around 280,000 clones, 70% to 90% seen once. Samples came from healthy bone marrow donors. The receptor was isolated from a woman aged 18 to 35 in good health and CMV-seronegative. This chain uses TRBV6-1 with TRBJ1-4, with D maybe TRBD1 (6 bases). Specimen: PBMCs. Here the CDR3 reads CASSPLGGPNEKLFF. The DNA of the CDR3 is TGTGCCAGCAGTCCCCTGGGGGGGCCTAATGAAAAACTGTTTTTT.